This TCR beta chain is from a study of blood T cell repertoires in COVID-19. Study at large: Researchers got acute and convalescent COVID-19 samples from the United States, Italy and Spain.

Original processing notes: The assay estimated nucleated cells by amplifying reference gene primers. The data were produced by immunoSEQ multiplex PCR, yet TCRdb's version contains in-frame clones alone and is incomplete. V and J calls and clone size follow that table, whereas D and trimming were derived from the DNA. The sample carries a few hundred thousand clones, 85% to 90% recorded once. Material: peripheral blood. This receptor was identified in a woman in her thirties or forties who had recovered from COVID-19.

CDR3 in amino acids: CASATGRNTGELFF. Here the CDR3 DNA reads TGTGCCAGCGCAACGGGAAGGAACACCGGGGAGCTGTTTTTT. The rearrangement joins TRBV2 to TRBJ2-2; possibly TRBD2 for D (5 bases). The CDR3 spans 14 residues. The V end lost 8 bases, the J end lost 1 base, and 11 bases lay between the germline ends. Looked up from germline, CDR1 is SNHLY and CDR2 is FYNNEI.